This record looks at one TCR beta chain sequence and its context. As yet, its antigen is unknown. The data are from a study of human T cells and chemical hapten exposure. Across the whole study: For the approximately 25-week duration of the study, patients were given weekly doses of diphenylcyclopropenone on the scalp. Points from the study as a whole: In comparison with controls, expanded TCRs gave rise to a significantly larger number of large CDR3 similarity clusters. No shift was seen in TCRs above 1 in 1000 frequency with DPC sensitization.

Time point denoted: pre-sensitization, week 0. Treatment reported: therapeutic diphenylcyclopropenone sensitization with weekly scalp DPC. The V and J ends lost 8 bases and 6 bases, in that order; junction bases with no gene match: 8. Germline V gives CDR1 MGHDK, CDR2 SYGVNS. The CDR3 has 15 residues. TCRdb reprocessed the RACE reads via MiXCR and lists one record per CDR3 protein. The table lists about 260,000 distinct CDR3 sequences, 7.5% to 10% of them singletons. This rearrangement joins TRBV25-1 to TRBJ2-1; 12 bases line up with TRBD2. The sample was whole blood, taken in connection with sensitization to the hapten diphenylcyclopropenone (DPC). The TCR was taken from a woman in her thirties or forties with alopecia areata. Some clones in this sample may be carry-over from other donors' samples. Here the CDR3 DNA reads TGTGCCAGCCGGACTAGCGGGGAGCGGTCCAATGAGCAGTTCTTC. It is translated as CASRTSGERSNEQFF. Combining the CDR3 with reference TRBV25-1 and TRBJ2-1 gives the whole variable domain EADIYQTPRYLVIGTGKKITLECSQTMGHDKMYWYQQDPGMELHLIHYSYGVNSTEKGDLSSESTVSRIRTEHFPLTLESARPSHTSQYLCASRTSGERSNEQFFGPGTRLTVL.